The entry below describes one T cell receptor (beta chain). Antigen specificity is unknown. This sample is drawn from a study of beta chain features in type 1 diabetes. General study points: Patients' naive, central memory and regulatory TCRB repertoires appeared more alike than those of healthy donors. Type 1 diabetes patients had fewer VDJ junction insertions and more deletions.

Donors contributed one heparinised blood draw apiece, averaging about 116 mL. Cells sorted by CD45RO/CCR7/CD25/CD127/CD95/CD27 comprised CD4+ naive, central memory, regulatory and stem cell-like memory cells. The CDR3 is made up of 13 amino acids. Germline CDR1 reads SNHLY; CDR2 reads FYNNEI. V lost 8 bases and J lost 4, with 14 bases in between. Reverse transcribing all isolated RNA meant expressed TCRB transcripts were sequenced. The protocol was immunoSEQ multiplex PCR, while the TCRdb copy is restricted to in-frame clones and leaves out a portion. The data show 900,000 or so clones, 17% seen once.

This sequence joins TRBV2 and TRBJ1-2, with D possibly matching TRBD1 (6 bases). The receptor was derived from a woman aged 18-29 years in good health. The specimen sequenced was naive CD4+ T cells from blood. CDR3 sequence: CASQHRETYGYTF. CDR3 nucleotides: TGTGCCAGCCAACACAGGGAAACCTATGGCTACACCTTC.